This T cell receptor beta chain appears in the sequencing data of a study of shared clonotypes between healthy human individuals. Clones were sequenced by immunoSEQ multiplex PCR, and TCRdb holds only the in-frame ones, with some missing. Found here are 2.3 million or so clones, more than 80% of them singletons; the top ten hold about 0.41%. The source material was naive CD4+ T cells from PBMCs. The sample's subset: CD45RA+ positively selected. This receptor was taken from a man aged 18 to 30 in good health. Some clones in this sample may be carry-over from other donors' samples.

CDR3: CASSPTGTGVEKLFF. CDR3 nucleotides: TGTGCCAGCTCACCGACCGGGACAGGGGTCGAAAAACTGTTTTTT. V is TRBV18 and J is TRBJ1-4; 10 bases match TRBD1. The CDR3 contains 15 residues. The V and J ends lost 3 bases and 8 bases, in that order; junction bases with no gene match: 6. Germline V CDR1 and CDR2: KGHSH, LQKENI.